These 29 T cell receptor beta chains originate from one sample sequenced in a study of cytomegalovirus exposure and HLA in healthy donors. 13 Jbeta primers and 60 Vbeta primers were used for the PCR. Data came from immunoSEQ multiplex PCR; TCRdb stores just in-frame clones and leaves some out. The data contain under 200,000 clones, under 85% of them singletons. Sequencing input: PBMCs. Receptor source: a woman aged 30 to 39 in good health and CMV-seronegative.

V is TRBV29-1 and J is TRBJ1-3; 7 nucleotides agree with TRBD1. Germline CDR1 is SQVTM and CDR2 is ANQGSEA. The CDR3 loop spans 14 amino acids. The V segment lost 2 bases and the J segment 0 bases; nucleotides outside the gene matches: 1. This CDR3 reads CSVESGGSGNTIYF. Here the CDR3 DNA reads TGCAGCGTTGAATCAGGGGGCTCTGGAAACACCATATATTTT. The variable domain in full, completed from reference TRBV29-1 and TRBJ1-3, reads SAVISQKPSRDICQRGTSLTIQCQVDSQVTMMFWYRQQPGQSLTLIATANQGSEATYESGFVIDKFPISRPNLTFSTLTVSNMSPEDSSIYLCSVESGGSGNTIYFGEGSWLTVV.

This chain links TRBV11-1 with TRBJ1-1; tentatively, D is TRBD1 (6 bases). The CDR3 loop spans 14 amino acids. Germline assignment: CDR1 SGHAT and CDR2 FQDESV (reference sequence). The V end lost 5 bases, the J end lost 5 bases, and 15 bases lay between the germline ends. The CDR3 DNA reads as TGTGCCAGCAGCGCCCAAGGGGGAATAACTGAAGCTTTCTTT. Its translation is CASSAQGGITEAFF.

The chain is built from TRBV27 and TRBJ2-3, with 7 nucleotides matching TRBD1. Germline CDR1 is MNHEY and CDR2 is SMNVEV (reference sequence). The CDR3 loop spans 13 amino acids. V lost 9 bases to trimming and J lost 6 bases; unmatched junction nucleotides: 9. CDR3 sequence (DNA): TGTGCCAGTTCCCCTAGCAGGGGGGATACGCAGTATTTT. It codes for CASSPSRGDTQYF.

The gene calls are TRBV18 and TRBJ1-1; 9 bases match TRBD1. With 3 bases clipped from V and 1 base from J, the junction kept 6 bases outside the gene matches. This CDR3 is 16 amino acids long. Germline lookup yields CDR1 KGHSH and CDR2 LQKENI. DNA of the CDR3: TGTGCCAGCTCACCCTCAGGACAGGGGCCGAACACTGAAGCTTTCTTT. This codes for CASSPSGQGPNTEAFF.

The chain joins TRBV28 to TRBJ1-4; D perhaps matches TRBD1 (5 bases). Per germline, CDR1 MDHEN and CDR2 SYDVKM. The CDR3 contains 12 residues. V was shortened by 3 bases and J by 6 bases, with 5 bases between the two germline ends. CDR3 amino acids: CASSFRDEKLFF. CDR3 in DNA: TGTGCCAGCAGTTTCAGGGATGAAAAACTGTTTTTT.

The chain joins TRBV7-9 to TRBJ2-5; no firm D call. The CDR3 totals 15 residues. V dropped 0 bases and J dropped 5 bases, with 13 bases sitting between them. Germline V gives CDR1 SEHNR, CDR2 FQNEAQ (reference sequence). CDR3 nucleotides: TGTGCCAGCAGCTTAGCGCAACCTCAGTGGGAGACCCAGTACTTC. Its protein product is CASSLAQPQWETQYF.

The chain combines TRBV5-4 with TRBJ1-2, with D possibly matching TRBD1 (6 bases). Trimming took off 3 bases at V and 6 bases at J, with 9 bases between the two ends. The CDR3 spans 12 residues. CDR1 is SGHNT, CDR2 YYREEE, per germline (reference sequence). CDR3 sequence: CASSSSGDGYTF. CDR3 in DNA: TGTGCCAGCAGCTCCTCAGGGGATGGCTACACCTTC.

This clone was counted between two and nine times. This sequence joins TRBV10-3 and TRBJ1-2; no clear D gene. Germline CDR1 is ENHRY and CDR2 is SYGVKD. Trimming cost V 8 bases and J 0 bases, with 7 bases left between them. The CDR3 is 12 amino acids. The CDR3 region has the DNA TGTGCCATCTCAAAAACTAACTATGGCTACACCTTC. Protein: CAISKTNYGYTF.

This clone was seen just once. V gene TRBV28 combines with J gene TRBJ2-6; 9 bases are shared with TRBD1. Germline CDR1 reads MDHEN; CDR2 reads SYDVKM. The CDR3 totals 20 residues. The J segment lost 4 bases and the V segment lost 3 bases, leaving 16 bases of the junction unmatched. CDR3 loop: CASSFLYELGQGTGANVLTF. As DNA, the CDR3 is TGTGCCAGCAGTTTTTTATATGAGTTAGGACAGGGGACCGGGGCCAACGTCCTGACTTTC.

The chain uses TRBV7-9 and TRBJ2-2; no reliable D call. V was cut by 5 bases and J by 5 bases, with 9 bases left in between. Germline assignment: CDR1 SEHNR and CDR2 FQNEAQ (reference sequence). This CDR3 region has 13 residues. The CDR3 reads CASSTSGTGELFF. The CDR3 DNA reads TGTGCCAGCAGCACTTCCGGGACCGGGGAGCTGTTTTTT.

This clone was recorded a few times. The CDR3 coding sequence is TGTGCCAGCAGGGACACATCCAACACAGATACGCAGTATTTT. Translated: CASRDTSNTDTQYF. The chain uses TRBV7-9 and TRBJ2-3, with D possibly matching TRBD1 (5 bases). Germline assignment: CDR1 SEHNR and CDR2 FQNEAQ (reference sequence). The CDR3 extends over 14 amino acids. Trimming left V 6 bases short and J 2 bases short, with 12 bases between.

V is TRBV6-6 and J is TRBJ2-7, with 9 bases that match TRBD2. The CDR3 extends over 15 amino acids. The ends lost 0 bases at V and 4 bases at J; junction bases unmatched: 4. The germline CDR1 and CDR2 sequences are MNHNY and SVGAGI (reference sequence). The CDR3 DNA sequence: TGTGCCAGCAGTTACTCGCGGGGGGGCCTATACGAGCAGTACTTC. It specifies CASSYSRGGLYEQYF.

The rearrangement links TRBV19 to TRBJ1-1; the D gene is possibly TRBD1 (6 bases). Trimming removed 3 bases from V and 6 bases from J, with 11 bases in between. The CDR3 length is 13 residues. Germline-derived CDR1 and CDR2 are LNHDA and SQIVND (reference sequence). CDR3 protein: CASSIGAGAEAFF. CDR3 nucleotides: TGTGCCAGTAGTATCGGGGCAGGGGCTGAAGCTTTCTTT.

This chain connects TRBV30 to TRBJ2-5, with 8 bases identical to TRBD2. This CDR3 region has 15 residues. Germline V lookup: CDR1 GTSNPN, CDR2 SVGIG (reference sequence). V lost 2 bases, J lost 3 bases, and 8 bases stayed unmatched. The CDR3 region is CAWSLGLADKETQYF. Written as DNA, the CDR3 is TGTGCCTGGAGTCTCGGACTAGCTGATAAAGAGACCCAGTACTTC.

The chain combines TRBV10-3 with TRBJ2-7; 7 bases line up with TRBD2. The CDR3 contains 14 residues. In germline, CDR1 is ENHRY, CDR2 SYGVKD. V dropped 9 bases and J dropped 4; count of bases not matched to a gene: 12. CDR3: CAMGGVAGHYEQYF. CDR3 DNA sequence: TGTGCCATGGGGGGGGTCGCCGGTCATTACGAGCAGTACTTC.

The V call is TRBV6-5, the J call TRBJ1-2, with 7 bases fitting TRBD1. The CDR3 sequence is 14 residues long. The V segment lost 5 bases and the J segment 5 bases; nucleotides outside the gene matches: 8. CDR1 and CDR2 from the germline V gene are MNHEY and SVGAGI. CDR3 DNA sequence: TGTGCCAGCAGTACGAGGACAGGCGAGTATGGCTACACCTTC. This sequence encodes CASSTRTGEYGYTF.

The chain carries TRBV18 and TRBJ2-7; the D is unclear. The length of the CDR3 is 14 residues. Trimming took 2 bases from V and 5 from J, leaving 13 bases between them. Looked up from germline, CDR1 is KGHSH and CDR2 is LQKENI. The CDR3 DNA reads as TGTGCCAGCTCACCAGGGCAGGTTCGCGACGAGCAGTACTTC. It specifies CASSPGQVRDEQYF.

The sample holds a few counts of this clone. The chain joins TRBV7-3 to TRBJ1-6; D is uncertain. Between the trimmed V and J ends, which lost 2 bases and 10 bases, there was a span of 15 bases. The CDR3 is made up of 15 amino acids. Germline V gene data show CDR1 as SGHTA and CDR2 as FQGTGA. The CDR3 loop is CASSLLGMGRSPLHF. The CDR3 coding sequence is TGTGCCAGCAGCTTACTTGGTATGGGCAGGTCACCCCTCCACTTT.

This rearrangement joins TRBV2 to TRBJ2-1, with 9 bases matching TRBD1. CDR3 length: 18 amino acids. V trimming: 4 bases; J trimming: 0 bases; junction bases outside the gene matches: 10. The germline CDR1 and CDR2 sequences are SNHLY and FYNNEI. The CDR3: CASSGGTGIASSYNEQFF. DNA of the CDR3: TGTGCCAGCAGTGGCGGGACAGGGATCGCTAGCTCCTACAATGAGCAGTTCTTC.

J is TRBJ2-7 and V is TRBV2, with D tentatively TRBD1 (6 bases). There are 12 residues in the CDR3. Trimming removed 9 bases from V and 3 bases from J, with 12 bases in between. Germline CDR1 is SNHLY and CDR2 is FYNNEI. The CDR3 sequence is CASLGTYYEQYF. CDR3 DNA: TGTGCCAGTCTGGGGACATACTACGAGCAGTACTTC.

V usage is TRBV5-1 and J usage is TRBJ1-4, with TRBD1 identical over 9 bases. J lost 5 bases, V lost 4 bases, and 3 bases had no gene match. Germline CDR1 and CDR2: SGHRS and YFSETQ. This CDR3 is 14 amino acids long. CDR3 loop: CASSTTGGNEKLFF. CDR3 bases: TGCGCCAGCAGCACGACAGGGGGAAATGAAAAACTGTTTTTT.

V usage is TRBV29-1 and J usage is TRBJ1-1; D gene uncertain. The V end was cut by 1 base, the J end by 11 bases, with 14 bases between. The CDR3 loop spans 12 amino acids. Germline V gene sequence: CDR1 SQVTM, CDR2 ANQGSEA. The CDR3 nucleotides are TGCAGCGTTGAAGGTCCCCTAAAAACGGCTTTCTTT. Encoded protein: CSVEGPLKTAFF.

The CDR3 DNA reads as TGTGCCAGCAGTGAAGGTGTGCAGGGCCCAAATCAGCCCCAGCATTTT. It yields the protein CASSEGVQGPNQPQHF. The chain joins TRBV2 to TRBJ1-5; D possibly corresponds to TRBD1 (5 bases). V lost 1 base and J 4 bases, leaving 14 bases between the germline ends. CDR3 length: 16 amino acids. Germline CDR1 is SNHLY and CDR2 is FYNNEI.

The chain uses TRBV18 and TRBJ2-5; TRBD1 aligns across 9 bases. The J call is uncertain, as TRBJ2-7 better fits the DNA end. The CDR3 length is 15 residues. Germline loops: CDR1 KGHSH, CDR2 LQKENI. Here the CDR3 DNA reads TGTGCCAGCTCAGTACAGACAGGGGGACCTTACGAGCAGTACTTC. This translates into CASSVQTGGPYEQYF.

CDR3 region: CASSSPGGSHEQYF. For the CDR3, the DNA is TGTGCCAGCAGCTCCCCTGGAGGGAGCCACGAGCAGTACTTC. The chain is built from TRBV5-4 and TRBJ2-7; perhaps TRBD2 as D (6 bases). Between the trimmed V and J ends, which lost 3 bases and 5 bases, there was a span of 15 bases. The CDR3 spans 14 residues. CDR1 and CDR2 from the germline V gene are SGHNT and YYREEE (reference sequence). The variable domain in full, completed from reference TRBV5-4 and TRBJ2-7, reads ETGVTQSPTHLIKTRGQQVTLRCSSQSGHNTVSWYQQALGQGPQFIFQYYREEENGRGNFPPRFSGLQFPNYSSELNVNALELDDSALYLCASSSPGGSHEQYFGPGTRLTVT.

The chain carries TRBV2 and TRBJ2-1, with 13 bases aligning to TRBD2. CDR1 SNHLY and CDR2 FYNNEI come from the germline V gene. This CDR3 is built from 14 residues. Trimming took 6 bases from V and 6 from J; bases not matched to a gene: 2. The CDR3 is CASRLAGGVNEQFF. In DNA, the CDR3 is TGTGCCAGCAGACTAGCGGGGGGGGTCAATGAGCAGTTCTTC.

The rearrangement links TRBV5-6 to TRBJ2-5; D gene uncertain. Near its end, the DNA agrees better with TRBJ2-7, so the J call may be wrong. The CDR3 extends over 12 amino acids. The germline CDR1 and CDR2 sequences are SGHDT and YYEEEE. The CDR3 loop is CASSLSSYEQYF. In DNA form, the CDR3 reads TGTGCCAGCAGCTTAAGCTCCTACGAGCAGTACTTC.

This clone is a singleton in its sample. CDR3 loop: CASSLTSSNQPQHF. In DNA, the CDR3 is TGTGCCAGCAGCTTAACTTCTAGCAATCAGCCCCAGCATTTT. The V call is TRBV7-2, the J call TRBJ1-5; D is ambiguous. Germline CDR1 SGHTA, CDR2 FQGNSA. This CDR3 has 14 amino acids. V was trimmed by 2 bases and J by 0 bases, leaving 5 bases between them.

This chain joins TRBV7-9 and TRBJ1-6; D gene ambiguous. Germline V gene sequence: CDR1 SEHNR, CDR2 FQNEAQ (reference sequence). The CDR3 totals 16 residues. V dropped 4 bases and J dropped 2 bases, with 12 bases sitting between them. CDR3: CASSYREWTYNSPLHF. CDR3 DNA: TGTGCCAGCAGCTACCGGGAATGGACCTATAATTCACCCCTCCACTTT.